Presented here are 14 T cell receptor beta chains from one specimen sequenced in a study of CD8 T cells in Susac syndrome (dated by TCRdb to about 2019). The library was made by the immunoSEQ multiplex PCR assay. RNA was extracted using the RNeasy kit, and about 0.5 to 1 ug of the RNA was reverse transcribed with random hexamers. TCRdb applied fastp at Q25 and MiXCR to the public reads, then kept only in-frame beta chains. When rows share a CDR3 protein, they turn into one entry using the most common DNA and genes. The sample includes approximately 200,000 distinct CDR3 sequences, with roughly 95% observed a single time. The ten biggest clones cover approximately 0.093% of the sample. The sample was CD4+ T cells from PBMCs. The source of these receptors is a human donor with multiple sclerosis.

The table lists this clonotype with a count of one. The rearrangement joins TRBV7-9 to TRBJ2-7; D remains ambiguous. The CDR3 length is 14 residues. The V and J ends lost 5 bases and 6 bases respectively, with 17 bases between them. In germline, CDR1 is SEHNR, CDR2 FQNEAQ (reference sequence). CDR3 sequence (DNA): TGTGCCAGCAGCCCCTCTCCTGTCGCCGCCGAGCAGTACTTC. Translation gives CASSPSPVAAEQYF. The full variable domain, completed using reference TRBV7-9 and TRBJ2-7, is DTGVSQNPRHKITKRGQNVTFRCDPISEHNRLYWYRQTLGQGPEFLTYFQNEAQLEKSRLLSDRFSAERPKGSFSTLEIQRTEQGDSAMYLCASSPSPVAAEQYFGPGTRLTVT.

The chain uses TRBV3-1 and TRBJ2-4; D not resolved. The V end lost 0 bases, the J end lost 7 bases, and 7 bases lay between the germline ends. Germline CDR1 reads LGHDT; CDR2 reads YNNKEL (reference sequence). The CDR3 has 13 amino acids. In DNA form, the CDR3 reads TGTGCCAGCAGCCAAGATCTTATGAACATTCAGTACTTC. Translated: CASSQDLMNIQYF.

This chain connects TRBV2 to TRBJ1-5, with D uncertain. The CDR3 spans 11 residues. Between the trimmed V and J ends, which lost 6 bases and 6 bases, there was a span of 6 bases. CDR1 and CDR2 from the germline V gene are SNHLY and FYNNEI. The CDR3 protein is CASRASQPQHF. CDR3 in DNA: TGTGCCAGCAGGGCAAGTCAGCCCCAGCATTTT.

The chain carries TRBV5-1 and TRBJ2-7; TRBD2 is a possible D gene (5 bases). V was pared by 3 bases and J by 5 bases, with 21 bases between. The CDR3 extends over 16 amino acids. Germline V lookup: CDR1 SGHRS, CDR2 YFSETQ. CDR3 protein: CASSSMPGGTSHEQYF. As DNA, the CDR3 is TGCGCCAGCAGCTCCATGCCCGGAGGTACTTCCCACGAGCAGTACTTC.

The chain links TRBV12-3 or TRBV12-4 to TRBJ2-1; tentatively, D is TRBD2 (5 bases). V lost 7 bases and J 0 bases, leaving 10 bases between the germline ends. The CDR3 extends over 14 amino acids. CDR3 nucleotides: TGTGCCAGCACGGGAAGAAACTCCTACAATGAGCAGTTCTTC. It translates to CASTGRNSYNEQFF.

This sequence joins TRBV10-3 and TRBJ2-3; 11 positions agree with TRBD1. The germline V gene has CDR1 ENHRY and CDR2 SYGVKD. V lost 8 bases to trimming and J lost 6 bases; unmatched junction nucleotides: 13. The CDR3 extends over 16 amino acids. CDR3 region: CAIRGQGALSGDTQYF. Here the CDR3 DNA reads TGTGCCATCCGAGGACAGGGGGCCCTAAGTGGGGATACGCAGTATTTT.

For the CDR3, the DNA is TGCGCCAGCAGCTTGTCGCTACAGGGCGAGGCCAACGTCCTGACTTTC. Amino acids: CASSLSLQGEANVLTF. The rearrangement joins TRBV5-1 to TRBJ2-6, with D tentatively TRBD1 (6 bases). Trimming shortened V by 1 base and J by 6 bases, and 14 bases separated the two germline ends. Germline CDR1 SGHRS, CDR2 YFSETQ. The CDR3 covers 16 residues.

The chain links TRBV6-5 to TRBJ2-7, with a weak D call TRBD2 (7 bases). Trimming pared 0 bases from V and 3 bases from J, leaving 15 bases between. This CDR3 has 16 residues. Germline CDR1 reads MNHEY; CDR2 reads SVGAGI. CDR3 sequence (DNA): TGTGCCAGCAGTTACTCGGCCGGGGGCGGGAGCTACGAGCAGTACTTC. Translating it yields CASSYSAGGGSYEQYF.

This rearrangement joins TRBV12-3 or TRBV12-4 to TRBJ1-5; D gene ambiguous. CDR3 size: 14 residues. The V gene lost 3 bases and the J gene lost 1 base, with 7 bases spanning the gap. CDR3 amino acids: CASSFRGSNQPQHF. In nucleotides, the CDR3 is TGTGCCAGCAGTTTCCGAGGCAGCAATCAGCCCCAGCATTTT.

Here the CDR3 reads CASSSGLETQYF. Here the CDR3 DNA reads TGTGCCAGCAGCTCAGGGTTGGAGACCCAGTACTTC. The chain has TRBV13 and TRBJ2-5; tentative D call: TRBD1 (5 bases). The CDR3 spans 12 residues. With 4 bases removed from V and 5 bases from J, the gap between germline ends came to 8 bases. Per the germline V gene, CDR1 is PRHDT and CDR2 is FYEKMQ (reference sequence).

The J gene is TRBJ2-5, the V gene TRBV15; D possibly matches TRBD1 or TRBD2 (5 bases each). The CDR3 runs to 13 residues. The V gene's germline CDR1 is LNHNV and CDR2 YYDKDF (reference sequence). The V end lost 11 bases, the J end lost 8 bases, and 21 bases lay between the germline ends. The CDR3 bases are TGTGCCTCGACCCCTATCCGGGGCTCTACCCAGTACTTC. Amino acid sequence: CASTPIRGSTQYF.

The rearrangement joins TRBV20-1 to TRBJ1-2; tentative D call: TRBD1 (5 bases). The CDR3 totals 15 residues. Germline-derived CDR1 and CDR2 are DFQATT and SNEGSKA (reference sequence). Trimming removed 4 bases at V and 5 bases at J, with 20 bases between. The CDR3 spells CSANSPGRGPYGYTF. The CDR3, as DNA: TGCAGTGCTAACTCACCGGGCCGGGGCCCGTATGGCTACACCTTC.

This clonotype was observed a single time. The chain recombines TRBV5-1 with TRBJ2-3, with 11 nucleotides matching TRBD2. Germline lookup yields CDR1 SGHRS and CDR2 YFSETQ. V lost 4 bases and J lost 5; bases outside the gene matches: 3. The CDR3 is 14 amino acids. The CDR3 DNA is TGCGCCAGCAGCCTACTAGCGGGAGAAGATACGCAGTATTTT. It yields the protein CASSLLAGEDTQYF.

This chain connects TRBV6-5 to TRBJ2-3; the match to TRBD2 covers 9 bases. Germline CDR1 and CDR2: MNHEY and SVGAGI. The ends lost 6 bases at V and 2 bases at J; junction bases unmatched: 6. The CDR3 is 15 amino acids. The CDR3 DNA sequence: TGTGCCAGCAGCCCTCTAGCGGGGAACACAGATACGCAGTATTTT. As protein: CASSPLAGNTDTQYF.